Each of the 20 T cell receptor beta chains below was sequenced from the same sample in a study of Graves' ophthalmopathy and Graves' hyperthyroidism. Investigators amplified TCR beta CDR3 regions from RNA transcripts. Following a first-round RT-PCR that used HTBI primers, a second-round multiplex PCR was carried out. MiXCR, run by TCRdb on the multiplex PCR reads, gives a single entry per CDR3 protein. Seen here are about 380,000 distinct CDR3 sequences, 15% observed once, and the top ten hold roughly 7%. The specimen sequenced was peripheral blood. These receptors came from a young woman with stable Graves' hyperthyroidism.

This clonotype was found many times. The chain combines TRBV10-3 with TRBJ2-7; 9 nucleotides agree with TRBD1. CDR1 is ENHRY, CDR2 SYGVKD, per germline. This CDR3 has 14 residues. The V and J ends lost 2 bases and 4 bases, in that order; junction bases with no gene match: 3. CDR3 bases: TGTGCCATCAGTGAGGGACAGGGGCTGTACGAGCAGTACTTC. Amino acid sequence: CAISEGQGLYEQYF.

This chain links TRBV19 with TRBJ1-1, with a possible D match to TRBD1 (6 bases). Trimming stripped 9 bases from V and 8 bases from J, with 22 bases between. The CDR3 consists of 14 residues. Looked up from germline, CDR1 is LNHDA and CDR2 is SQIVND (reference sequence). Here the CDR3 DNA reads TGTGCCAGCCACCCGTGGGGGGGGGGGGCCGAAGCTTTCTTT. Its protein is CASHPWGGGAEAFF. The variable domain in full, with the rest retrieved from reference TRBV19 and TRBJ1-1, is DGGITQSPKYLFRKEGQNVTLSCEQNLNHDAMYWYRQDPGQGLRLIYYSQIVNDFQKGDIAEGYSVSREKKESFPLTVTSAQKNPTAFYLCASHPWGGGAEAFFGQGTRLTVV.

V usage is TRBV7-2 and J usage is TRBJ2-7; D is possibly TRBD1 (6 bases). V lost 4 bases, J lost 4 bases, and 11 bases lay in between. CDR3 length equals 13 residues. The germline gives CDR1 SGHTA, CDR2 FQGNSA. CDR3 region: CASSSDRTYEQYF. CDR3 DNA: TGTGCCAGCAGCTCCGACAGGACTTACGAGCAGTACTTC.

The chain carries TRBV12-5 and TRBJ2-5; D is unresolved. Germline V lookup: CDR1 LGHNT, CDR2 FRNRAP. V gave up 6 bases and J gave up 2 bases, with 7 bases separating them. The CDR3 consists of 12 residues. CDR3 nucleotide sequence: TGTGCTAGTGGACACCATCAAGAGACCCAGTACTTC. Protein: CASGHHQETQYF.

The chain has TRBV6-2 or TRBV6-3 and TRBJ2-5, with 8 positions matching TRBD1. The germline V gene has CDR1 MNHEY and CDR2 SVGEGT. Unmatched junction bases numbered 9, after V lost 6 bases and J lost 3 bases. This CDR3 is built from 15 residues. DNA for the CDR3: TGTGCCAGCAGAATCAACCGGGACAGGAAAGAGACCCAGTACTTC. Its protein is CASRINRDRKETQYF.

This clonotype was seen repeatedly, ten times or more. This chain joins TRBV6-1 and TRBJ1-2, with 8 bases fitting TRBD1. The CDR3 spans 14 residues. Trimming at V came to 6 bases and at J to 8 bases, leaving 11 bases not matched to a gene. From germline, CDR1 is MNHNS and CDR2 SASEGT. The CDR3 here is CASSTLGTGWGYTF. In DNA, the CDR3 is TGTGCCAGCAGCACCCTGGGGACAGGCTGGGGCTACACCTTC.

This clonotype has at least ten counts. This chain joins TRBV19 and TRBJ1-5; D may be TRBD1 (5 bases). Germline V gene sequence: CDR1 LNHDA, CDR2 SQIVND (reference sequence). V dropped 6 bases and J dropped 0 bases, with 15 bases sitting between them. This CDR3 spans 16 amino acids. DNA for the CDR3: TGTGCCAGTAGGCCCCTGGCGGGACTTAGCAATCAGCCCCAGCATTTT. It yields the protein CASRPLAGLSNQPQHF. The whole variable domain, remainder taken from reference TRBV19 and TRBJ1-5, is DGGITQSPKYLFRKEGQNVTLSCEQNLNHDAMYWYRQDPGQGLRLIYYSQIVNDFQKGDIAEGYSVSREKKESFPLTVTSAQKNPTAFYLCASRPLAGLSNQPQHFGDGTRLSIL.

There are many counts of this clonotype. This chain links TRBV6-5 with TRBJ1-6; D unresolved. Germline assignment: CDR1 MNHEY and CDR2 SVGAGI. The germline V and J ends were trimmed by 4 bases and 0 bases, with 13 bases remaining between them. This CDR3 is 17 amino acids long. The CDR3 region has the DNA TGTGCCAGCAGTTCCCGGACGGGCAGCTCCTATAATTCACCCCTCCACTTT. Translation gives CASSSRTGSSYNSPLHF.

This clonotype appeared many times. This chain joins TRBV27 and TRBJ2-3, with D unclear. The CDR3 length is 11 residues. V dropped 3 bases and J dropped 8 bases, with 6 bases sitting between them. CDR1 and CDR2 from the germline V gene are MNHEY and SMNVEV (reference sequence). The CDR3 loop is CASSFVGTQYF. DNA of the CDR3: TGTGCCAGCAGTTTTGTGGGTACGCAGTATTTT.

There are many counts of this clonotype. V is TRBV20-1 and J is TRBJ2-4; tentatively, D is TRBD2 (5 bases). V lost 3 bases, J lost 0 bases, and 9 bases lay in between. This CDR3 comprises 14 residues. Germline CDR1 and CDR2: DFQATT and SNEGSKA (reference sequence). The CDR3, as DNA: TGCAGTGCTAGTAAACTAGTAGCCAAAAACATTCAGTACTTC. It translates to CSASKLVAKNIQYF.

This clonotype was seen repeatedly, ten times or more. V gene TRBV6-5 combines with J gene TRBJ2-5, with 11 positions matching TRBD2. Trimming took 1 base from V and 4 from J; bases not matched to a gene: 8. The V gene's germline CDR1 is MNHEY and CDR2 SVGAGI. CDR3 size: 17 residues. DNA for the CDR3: TGTGCCAGCAGTTACTACTCACTAGCGGGGGAGAGAGAGACCCAGTACTTC. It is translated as CASSYYSLAGERETQYF.

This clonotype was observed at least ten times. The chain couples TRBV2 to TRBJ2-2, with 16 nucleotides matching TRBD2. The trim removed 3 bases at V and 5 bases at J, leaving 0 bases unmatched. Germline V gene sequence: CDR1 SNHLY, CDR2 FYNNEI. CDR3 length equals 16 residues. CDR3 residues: CASSEGLAGGTGELFF. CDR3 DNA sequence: TGTGCCAGCAGTGAGGGACTAGCGGGGGGGACCGGGGAGCTGTTTTTT. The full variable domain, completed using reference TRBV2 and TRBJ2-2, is EPEVTQTPSHQVTQMGQEVILRCVPISNHLYFYWYRQILGQKVEFLVSFYNNEISEKSEIFDDQFSVERPDGSNFTLKIRSTKLEDSAMYFCASSEGLAGGTGELFFGEGSRLTVL.

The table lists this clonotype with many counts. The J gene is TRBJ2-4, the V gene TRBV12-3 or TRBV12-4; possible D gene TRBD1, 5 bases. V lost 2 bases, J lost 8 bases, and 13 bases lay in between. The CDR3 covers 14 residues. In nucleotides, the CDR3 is TGTGCCAGCAGTTTAAGGTCAGGGCAAGACATTCAGTACTTC. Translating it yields CASSLRSGQDIQYF.

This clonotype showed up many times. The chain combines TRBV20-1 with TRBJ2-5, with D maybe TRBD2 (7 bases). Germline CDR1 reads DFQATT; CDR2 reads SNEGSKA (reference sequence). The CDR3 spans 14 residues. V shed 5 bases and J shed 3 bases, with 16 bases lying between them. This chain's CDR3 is CSAARGGGKETQYF. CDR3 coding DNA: TGCAGTGCTGCCCGAGGGGGGGGCAAAGAGACCCAGTACTTC.

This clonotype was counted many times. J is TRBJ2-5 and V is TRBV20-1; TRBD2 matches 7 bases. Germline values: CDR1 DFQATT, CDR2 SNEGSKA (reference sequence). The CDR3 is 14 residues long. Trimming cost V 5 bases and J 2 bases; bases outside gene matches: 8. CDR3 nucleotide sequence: TGCAGTGCTGGACCGGGACTACTTCAAGAGACCCAGTACTTC. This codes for CSAGPGLLQETQYF.

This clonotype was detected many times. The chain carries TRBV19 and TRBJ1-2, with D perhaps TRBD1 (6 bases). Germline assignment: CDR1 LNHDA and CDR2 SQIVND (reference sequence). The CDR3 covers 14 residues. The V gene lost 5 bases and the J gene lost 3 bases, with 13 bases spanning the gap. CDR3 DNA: TGTGCCAGTAGTCTCTACAGGGAGGACTATGGCTACACCTTC. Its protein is CASSLYREDYGYTF.

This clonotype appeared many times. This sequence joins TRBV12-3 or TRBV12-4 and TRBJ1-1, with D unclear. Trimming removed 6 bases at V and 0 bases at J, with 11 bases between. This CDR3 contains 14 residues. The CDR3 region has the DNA TGTGCCAGCAGCCCGGTGCAGCTGAACACTGAAGCTTTCTTT. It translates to CASSPVQLNTEAFF.

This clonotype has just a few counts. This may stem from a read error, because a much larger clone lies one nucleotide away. The CDR3 protein is CASSSRRTPRGKTQYF. The CDR3 region has the DNA TGTGCCAGCAGCTCACGCAGGACCCCAAGGGGGAAGACCCAGTACTTC. J is TRBJ2-5 and V is TRBV6-2 or TRBV6-3; D might be TRBD1 (6 bases). From germline, CDR1 is MNHEY and CDR2 SVGEGT. The CDR3 length is 16 residues. V lost 6 bases and J 6 bases, leaving 23 bases between the germline ends.

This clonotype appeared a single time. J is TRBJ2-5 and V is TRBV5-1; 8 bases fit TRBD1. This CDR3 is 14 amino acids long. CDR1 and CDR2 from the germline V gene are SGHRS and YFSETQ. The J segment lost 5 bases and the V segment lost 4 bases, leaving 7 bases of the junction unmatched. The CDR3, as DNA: TGCGCCAGCAGCCAGGACAGGGCTTCTGAGACCCAGTACTTC. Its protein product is CASSQDRASETQYF.

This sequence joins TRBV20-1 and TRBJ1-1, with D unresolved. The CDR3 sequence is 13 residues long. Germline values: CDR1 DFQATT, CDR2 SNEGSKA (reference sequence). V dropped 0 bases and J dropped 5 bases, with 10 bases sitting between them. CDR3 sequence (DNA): TGCAGTGCTAGAGATGGGCTTGGGACTGAAGCTTTCTTT. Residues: CSARDGLGTEAFF.